Below are 13 T cell receptor beta chains sequenced from a single sample in a study of brain T cells in children with intractable seizures. The protocol was immunoSEQ multiplex PCR, while the TCRdb copy is restricted to in-frame clones and leaves out a portion. The sample contains some 20,000 clones, approximately 94% of which appear only once. The source material was peripheral blood, sampled at surgery. Receptors were obtained from a boy between 5 and 17 years old with focal cortical dysplasia and intractable seizures.

V gene TRBV19 combines with J gene TRBJ2-1; D may be TRBD2 (6 bases). Germline CDR1 and CDR2: LNHDA and SQIVND (reference sequence). The CDR3 length is 14 residues. This chain's CDR3 is CATSTGSAYNEQFF. CDR3 sequence (DNA): TGTGCGACCAGTACCGGGAGTGCCTACAATGAGCAGTTCTTC.

The chain links TRBV6-5 to TRBJ2-2; 7 nucleotides agree with TRBD1. The CDR3 spans 13 residues. Germline V gives CDR1 MNHEY, CDR2 SVGAGI. The V segment lost 4 bases and the J segment 4 bases; nucleotides outside the gene matches: 0. The CDR3 DNA follows: TGTGCCAGCAGTTCAGGGGGCACCGGGGAGCTGTTTTTT. The encoded protein is CASSSGGTGELFF.

The genes are TRBV19 and TRBJ2-2, with TRBD2 matching 8 bases. The CDR3 has 14 residues. J gave up 5 bases and V 8 bases, and 7 bases lay outside the gene matches. Germline-derived CDR1 and CDR2 are LNHDA and SQIVND (reference sequence). The CDR3 spells CASGRTSRTGELFF. The CDR3 coding sequence is TGTGCCAGTGGACGGACTAGCCGGACCGGGGAGCTGTTTTTT.

The J gene is TRBJ1-2, the V gene TRBV3-1 (or the pseudogene TRBV3-2); 10 nucleotides line up with TRBD1. Trimming removed 6 bases from V and 3 bases from J; junction bases left unmatched: 4. Germline assignment: CDR1 LGHDT and CDR2 YNNKEL (reference sequence). The CDR3 is made up of 14 amino acids. The DNA for the CDR3 is TGTGCCAGCAGGTCAGGACAGGGGGACTATGGCTACACCTTC. Translated: CASRSGQGDYGYTF.

V gene TRBV7-2 combines with J gene TRBJ2-1; D unclear. This CDR3 is 16 amino acids long. Germline CDR1 reads SGHTA; CDR2 reads FQGNSA. With 4 bases removed from V and 0 bases from J, the gap between germline ends came to 13 bases. CDR3 nucleotide sequence: TGTGCCAGCAGCTCCTTAGCCCAGAGCTCCTACAATGAGCAGTTCTTC. Amino acid sequence: CASSSLAQSSYNEQFF.

This chain connects TRBV5-4 to TRBJ1-3; 7 nucleotides line up with TRBD1. Germline V gene sequence: CDR1 SGHNT, CDR2 YYREEE (reference sequence). With 0 bases clipped from V and 0 bases from J, the junction kept 9 bases outside the gene matches. The CDR3 spans 18 residues. CDR3 region: CASSLAAGQSNSGNTIYF. In DNA, the CDR3 is TGTGCCAGCAGCTTGGCAGCGGGACAGTCCAACTCTGGAAACACCATATATTTT. The full variable domain, with the rest looked up from reference TRBV5-4 and TRBJ1-3, is ETGVTQSPTHLIKTRGQQVTLRCSSQSGHNTVSWYQQALGQGPQFIFQYYREEENGRGNFPPRFSGLQFPNYSSELNVNALELDDSALYLCASSLAAGQSNSGNTIYFGEGSWLTVV.

The chain couples TRBV2 to TRBJ2-7, with D perhaps TRBD1 (5 bases). V was cut by 1 base and J by 3 bases, with 7 bases left in between. The CDR3 is 13 amino acids. Germline V lookup: CDR1 SNHLY, CDR2 FYNNEI. The CDR3 loop reads CASSEGQIYEQYF. The CDR3 DNA follows: TGTGCCAGCAGTGAAGGACAGATCTACGAGCAGTACTTC. Complete variable domain (other parts from reference TRBV2 and TRBJ2-7): EPEVTQTPSHQVTQMGQEVILRCVPISNHLYFYWYRQILGQKVEFLVSFYNNEISEKSEIFDDQFSVERPDGSNFTLKIRSTKLEDSAMYFCASSEGQIYEQYFGPGTRLTVT.

This clone was detected only a few times. J is TRBJ1-5 and V is TRBV28; weak D call: TRBD1 (5 bases). From germline, CDR1 is MDHEN and CDR2 SYDVKM. V shed 3 bases and J shed 1 base, with 10 bases lying between them. The CDR3 is made up of 15 amino acids. The CDR3 protein is CASSLTGPSNQPQHF. The CDR3 region has the DNA TGTGCCAGCAGTTTGACGGGGCCAAGCAATCAGCCCCAGCATTTT.

The V call is TRBV18, the J call TRBJ1-1; TRBD1 aligns across 10 bases. This CDR3 spans 16 amino acids. CDR1 is KGHSH, CDR2 LQKENI, per germline. Trimming removed 2 bases from V and 5 bases from J; junction bases left unmatched: 8. In DNA form, the CDR3 reads TGTGCCAGCTCACCAAGGACGGGACAGGGGTTTACTGAAGCTTTCTTT. Protein sequence: CASSPRTGQGFTEAFF. Filled out from reference TRBV18 and TRBJ1-1, the complete variable domain reads NAGVMQNPRHLVRRRGQEARLRCSPMKGHSHVYWYRQLPEEGLKFMVYLQKENIIDESGMPKERFSAEFPKEGPSILRIQQVVRGDSAAYFCASSPRTGQGFTEAFFGQGTRLTVV.

This chain joins TRBV28 and TRBJ2-7; a weak D match, TRBD1 (6 bases). The V end lost 6 bases, the J end lost 1 base, and 13 bases lay between the germline ends. The CDR3 runs 14 residues. Germline lookup yields CDR1 MDHEN and CDR2 SYDVKM. CDR3 sequence (DNA): TGTGCCAGCAGCGACCCAGGGGTATCCTACGAGCAGTACTTC. This gives the protein CASSDPGVSYEQYF.

The chain has TRBV6-6 and TRBJ2-7; D is unresolved. This CDR3 spans 12 amino acids. Trimming took 2 bases from V and 6 from J, leaving 8 bases between them. Germline values: CDR1 MNHNY, CDR2 SVGAGI (reference sequence). In DNA, the CDR3 is TGTGCCAGCAGTTACCCAGGTGCCGAGCAGTACTTC. Its translation: CASSYPGAEQYF.

The rearrangement joins TRBV6-1 to TRBJ2-1, with 7 positions matching TRBD2. Germline values: CDR1 MNHNS, CDR2 SASEGT. This CDR3 contains 21 residues. V lost 1 base, J lost 0 bases, and 18 bases stayed unmatched. CDR3 loop: CASSEESIAGGFPSSYNEQFF. The CDR3 DNA follows: TGTGCCAGCAGTGAAGAATCGATAGCGGGCGGATTCCCCAGCTCCTACAATGAGCAGTTCTTC.

This clone was observed a handful of times. The chain combines TRBV4-2 with TRBJ1-4; a possible D gene is TRBD1 (5 bases). V lost 0 bases and J lost 4, with 12 bases in between. This CDR3 comprises 16 residues. Germline CDR1 is LGHNA and CDR2 is YNFKEQ. CDR3 region: CASSQDADGGNEKLFF. CDR3 coding DNA: TGTGCCAGCAGCCAAGATGCAGACGGGGGTAATGAAAAACTGTTTTTT.